This TCR beta chain emerged from a study of blood T cell repertoires in COVID-19. The wider study: Nucleic acid was either cDNA or gDNA, and it came from T cells, B-cell-depleted T cells, or PBMCs.

Generated by immunoSEQ multiplex PCR, the TCRdb table keeps only in-frame clones and is missing some. Of 200,000 or so clones in the sample, about 80% were seen once. CDR1 is SGHTA and CDR2 is FQGTGA in the germline V gene. Trimming left V 2 bases short and J 7 bases short, with 9 bases between. The CDR3 extends over 14 amino acids. In terms of age and location, participants ranged from about 18 to 89 years and lived in roughly 22 US areas. Participant reports of clinical history set cohort assignment. This receptor was identified in a man aged 35 to 55 who had recovered from COVID-19. V gene TRBV7-3 combines with J gene TRBJ1-6; D gene ambiguous. Sample: PBMCs or T cells enriched from blood (not recorded which). The CDR3 region is CASSLGSPNSPLHF. In DNA, the CDR3 is TGTGCCAGCAGCTTAGGCTCCCCGAATTCACCCCTCCACTTT.